The subject of this entry is one T cell receptor beta chain. Primers used in a second PCR of about 7 to 12 cycles were a sample-barcoded 5' primer and a J-beta primer mix. One entry per CDR3 protein, called by TCRdb with MiXCR from the 5' RACE reads. The table has about 1.4 million distinct CDR3 sequences, around 55% seen once. The source of the sample is a study of blood T cells in healthy people across ages. The germline V gene has CDR1 SGHDT and CDR2 YYEEEE. The ends were cut back, 8 bases at V and 5 bases at J, with 18 bases in the middle. This CDR3 comprises 14 residues. A minimum of 5.5 micrograms of total RNA was extracted per sample.

Sequenced input: blood. The clonotype comes from a man aged 18 to 35 in good health. The chain employs TRBV5-6 and TRBJ2-3; D is unclear. CDR3 sequence reads: CARPWAPAEDTQYF. CDR3 coding DNA: TGTGCCAGACCGTGGGCTCCGGCGGAAGATACGCAGTATTTT.